This T cell receptor beta chain was recorded in a study of Ad26.COV2.S vaccination and SARS-CoV-2 variants. About the research overall: Within the COV1001 Ad26.COV2.S trial arm, the donor was enrolled. Doses of Ad26.COV2.S were injected into muscle once or twice, 56 days apart.

Remarks on this clone: Its specificity is unknown.

This CDR3 has 14 amino acids. Trimming pared 6 bases from V and 1 base from J, leaving 10 bases between. The germline gives CDR1 ENHRY, CDR2 SYGVKD. Clones were read by immunoSEQ multiplex PCR, and TCRdb kept only the in-frame ones, dropping some. This repertoire shows some 300,000 clones, around four fifths found once; its top ten account for roughly 2%. Study conclusions and caveats: Substantial breadth in spike-specific CD8+ and CD4+ T cell responses was reportedly seen after vaccination.

Treatment: roughly 20 received Ad26.COV2.S at low or high dose, single or two shots; 5 received placebo; per-sample allocation not given. Collection of samples fell on day 63 after the first vaccine or placebo injection. This sequence joins TRBV10-3 and TRBJ1-5; D possibly corresponds to TRBD1 (6 bases). The input for sequencing was peripheral blood, taken in a trial of Ad26.COV2.S vaccine versus placebo. The clonotype comes from a person aged 18-60 years who received the Ad26.COV2.S COVID-19 vaccine or a placebo. The DNA for the CDR3 is TGTGCCATCAGGGAGGGGGGAAGCAATCAGCCCCAGCATTTT. The encoded protein is CAIREGGSNQPQHF.